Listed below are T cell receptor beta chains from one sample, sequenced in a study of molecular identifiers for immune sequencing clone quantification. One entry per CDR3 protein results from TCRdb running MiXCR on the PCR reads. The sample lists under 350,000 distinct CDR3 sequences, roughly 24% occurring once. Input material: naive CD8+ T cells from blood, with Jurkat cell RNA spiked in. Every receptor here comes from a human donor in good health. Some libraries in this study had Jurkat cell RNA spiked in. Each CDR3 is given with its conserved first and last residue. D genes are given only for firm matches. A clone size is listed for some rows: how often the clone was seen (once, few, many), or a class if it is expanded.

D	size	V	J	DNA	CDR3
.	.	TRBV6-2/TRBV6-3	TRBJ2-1	TGTGCCAGCAGTTACTGGGAGTACAATGAGCAGTTCTTC	CASSYWEYNEQFF
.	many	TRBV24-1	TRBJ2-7	TGTGCCACCAGTGAGAGCACAGAGTACGAGCAGTACTTC	CATSESTEYEQYF
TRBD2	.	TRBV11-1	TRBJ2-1	TGTGCCATCAGCTCGAGAACTAGCGGGAGTAATGAGCAGCTCTTC	CAISSRTSGSNEQLF
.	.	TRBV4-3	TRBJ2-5	TGCGCCAGCAGCCAAGATCTCGATGGTTGGCGGCAAGAGACCCAGTACTTC	CASSQDLDGWRQETQYF
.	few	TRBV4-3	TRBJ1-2	TGCGCCAGCAGCCAAGATCTGAAAGTATACTATGGCTACACCTTC	CASSQDLKVYYGYTF
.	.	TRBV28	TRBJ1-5	TGTGCCAGCAGTTTTATGTATAGCAATCAGCCCCAGCATTTT	CASSFMYSNQPQHF
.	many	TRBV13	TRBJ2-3	TGTGCCAGCAGCTTATCGGCAGGGTTGGATACGCAGTATTTT	CASSLSAGLDTQYF
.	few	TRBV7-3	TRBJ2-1	TGTGCCAGCAGCTCAAAACACGGAAATGAGCAGTTCTTC	CASSSKHGNEQFF
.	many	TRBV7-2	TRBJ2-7	TGTGCCAGCAGCCCGGGGGCGGGGTCCTACGAGCAGTACTTC	CASSPGAGSYEQYF
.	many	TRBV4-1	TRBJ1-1	TGCGCCAGCAGCCCCGTAATGACAGCTGAAGCTTTCTTT	CASSPVMTAEAFF
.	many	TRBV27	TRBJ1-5	TGTGCCAGCAGTTTACTGATGGGTCAGCCCCAGCATTTT	CASSLLMGQPQHF
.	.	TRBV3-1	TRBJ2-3	TGTGCCAGCAGCCAAGAACTGCGGGGGCTCAATAAGAAAGTTACGCAGTATTTT	CASSQELRGLNKKVTQYF
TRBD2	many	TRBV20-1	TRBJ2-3	TGCAGTGCTAGAGATCTTGGCGGGAGTCCGGATACGCAGTATTTT	CSARDLGGSPDTQYF
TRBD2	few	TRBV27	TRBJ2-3	TGTGCCAGCGCCTCCCTAACGGGACTAGCGGGATGGGCAGATGCGCAGTATTTT	CASASLTGLAGWADAQYF
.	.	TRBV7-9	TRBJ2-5	TGTGCCAGCAGTTCCGGGGACCAAGAGACCCAGTACTTC	CASSSGDQETQYF
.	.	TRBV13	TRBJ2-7	TGTGCCAGCAGCTCCCGGACCGGGACACTTGCCTACGAGCAGTACTTC	CASSSRTGTLAYEQYF
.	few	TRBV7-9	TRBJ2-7	TGTGCCAGCAGCTTGGACAGTAGAAGCTCCGAGCAGTACTTC	CASSLDSRSSEQYF
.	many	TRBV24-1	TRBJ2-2	TGTGCCCAAGATGGAGGAAACTCGAACACCGGGGAGCTGTTTTTT	CAQDGGNSNTGELFF
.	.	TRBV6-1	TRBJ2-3	TGTGCCAGTAAGGACTGGCAAGGCACAGATACGCAGTATTTT	CASKDWQGTDTQYF
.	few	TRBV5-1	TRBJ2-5	TGCGCCAGCAGCTTGAGATCCTGGCAGAACCAAGAGACCCAGTACTTC	CASSLRSWQNQETQYF
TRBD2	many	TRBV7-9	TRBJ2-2	TGTGCCAGCAGCCCCGGGACTAGCGGGAGTACGCCGAACACCGGGGAGCTGTTTTTT	CASSPGTSGSTPNTGELFF
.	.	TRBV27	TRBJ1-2	TGTGCCACCAGGGGTTGGGATGGCTACACCTTC	CATRGWDGYTF
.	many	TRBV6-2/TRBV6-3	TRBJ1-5	TGTGCCAGCAGTTACGTGGGGGGAGATCAGCCCCAGCATTTT	CASSYVGGDQPQHF
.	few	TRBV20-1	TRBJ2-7	TGCAGTGCTAGAGCAGGGCACTCCTACGAGCAGTACTTC	CSARAGHSYEQYF
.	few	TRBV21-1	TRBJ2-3	TGTGCCAGCAGCCCCCTGACTTACAGACTAGCGGGTTCAGATACGCAGTATTTT	CASSPLTYRLAGSDTQYF
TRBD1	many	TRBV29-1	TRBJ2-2	TGCAGCGTTGGGACAGGTTGGAACACCGGGGAGCTGTTTTTT	CSVGTGWNTGELFF
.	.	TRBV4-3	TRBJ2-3	TGCGCCAGCAGCCAAGCGATTCGAGATACGCAGTATTTT	CASSQAIRDTQYF
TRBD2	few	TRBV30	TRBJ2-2	TGTGCCTGGAGGGAAGCGGGGTTCAACACCGGGGAGCTGTTTTTT	CAWREAGFNTGELFF
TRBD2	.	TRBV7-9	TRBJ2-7	TGTGCCAGCAGCTTAGTCGGCGGGAGTCTCTACGAGCAGTACTTC	CASSLVGGSLYEQYF
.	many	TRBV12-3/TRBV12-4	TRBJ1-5	TGTGCCAGCAGTCCGGCGGGTGGCAATCAGCCCCAGCATTTT	CASSPAGGNQPQHF
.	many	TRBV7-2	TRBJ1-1	TGTGCCAGCAGCTTAACCCTGGCAGGGCCTGAAGCTTTCTTT	CASSLTLAGPEAFF
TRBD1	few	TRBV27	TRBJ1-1	TGTGCCAGCAGTCCACAGGGGGCCCTCGCCTGGGACACTGAAGCTTTCTTT	CASSPQGALAWDTEAFF
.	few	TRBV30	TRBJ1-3	TGTGCCTGGAGGGGGCACACCATATATTTT	CAWRGHTIYF
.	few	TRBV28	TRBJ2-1	TGTGCCAGCGTCTCCCTCGGGACACCCAAAACCTACAATGAGCAGTTCTTC	CASVSLGTPKTYNEQFF
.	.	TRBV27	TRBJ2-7	TGTGCCACGGGACCTCGCGACGGGGGCGAGCAGTACTTC	CATGPRDGGEQYF
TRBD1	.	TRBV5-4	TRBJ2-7	TGTGCCAACAACTCGGGACAGGCCCCCTACGTGCAGTACTTC	CANNSGQAPYVQYF
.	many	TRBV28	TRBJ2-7	TGTGCCAGCAGTTTAGAGCCGACCGGGACCCAGTACGAGCAGTACTTC	CASSLEPTGTQYEQYF
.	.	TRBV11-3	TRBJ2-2	TGTGCCAGCAGCTTAACCGGATTGGAAACCGGGGAGCTGTTTTTT	CASSLTGLETGELFF
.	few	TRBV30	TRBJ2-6	TGTGCCTGGAGTGTAAGCGAGGGGTTTGGGGCCAACGTCCTGACTTTC	CAWSVSEGFGANVLTF
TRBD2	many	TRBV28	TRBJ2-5	TGTGCCAGCAGTGTCGAGACTAGCGGGGGAAAAGAGACCCAGTACTTC	CASSVETSGGKETQYF
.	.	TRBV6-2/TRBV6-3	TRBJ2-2	TGTGCCACCCAGAGGAGATTATCCACCGGGGAGCTGTTTTTT	CATQRRLSTGELFF
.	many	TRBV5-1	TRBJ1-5	TGCGCCAGCAGCCTAGCCTCCAATCAGCCCCAGCATTTT	CASSLASNQPQHF
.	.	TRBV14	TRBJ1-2	TGTGCCAGCAGCCAAAGCGACGACAGCTTCCAAACTAACTATGGCTACACCTTC	CASSQSDDSFQTNYGYTF
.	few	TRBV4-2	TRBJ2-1	TGTGCCAGCAGCCAACTAAGTGGGTCTTCGGAGAGGAACAATGAGCAGTTCTTC	CASSQLSGSSERNNEQFF
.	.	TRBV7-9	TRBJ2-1	TGTGCCAGCATCATATTAACAGGGAATAACAATGAGCAGTTCTTC	CASIILTGNNNEQFF
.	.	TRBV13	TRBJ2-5	TGTGCCAGCAGCTTATTGGGGGAGAGGCGGCAAGAGACCCAGTACTTC	CASSLLGERRQETQYF
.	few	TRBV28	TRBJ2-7	TGTGCCAGCAGAGTCCCCGAGGAGTACGGCGAGCAGTACTTC	CASRVPEEYGEQYF
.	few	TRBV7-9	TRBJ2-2	TGTGCCAGTTTTGGCCATCGTCCCGGGGAGCTGTTTTTT	CASFGHRPGELFF
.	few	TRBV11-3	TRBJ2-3	TGTGCCAGCAGCTCCGACCGACACACAGATACGCAGTATTTT	CASSSDRHTDTQYF
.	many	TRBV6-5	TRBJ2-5	TGTGCCAGCAGTTACGATCAAGAGACCCAGTACTTC	CASSYDQETQYF
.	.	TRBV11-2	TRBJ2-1	TGTGCCAGCAGCTCGACGCTTCAGGGACTTGAGCAGTTCTTC	CASSSTLQGLEQFF
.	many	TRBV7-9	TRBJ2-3	TGTGCCAGCAGCTTGGAAGGAGATACGCAGTATTTT	CASSLEGDTQYF
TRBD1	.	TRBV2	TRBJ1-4	TGTGCCAGCAGTACCCTGACAGGGGGCCAAACTAATGAAAAACTGTTTTTT	CASSTLTGGQTNEKLFF
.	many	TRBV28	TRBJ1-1	TGTGCCAGCAGTGCGGACAGCCACGACACTGAAGCTTTCTTT	CASSADSHDTEAFF
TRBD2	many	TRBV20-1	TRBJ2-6	TGCAGTGCAACGGGGGGCTCTGGGGCCAACGTCCTGACTTTC	CSATGGSGANVLTF